Following are 13 T cell receptor beta chains from one sample sequenced in a study of tissue T cells after allogeneic stem cell transplantation (dated by TCRdb to 2022 to 2024). The time point label for this specimen denotes: mouse harvest day 14 after allogeneic transplant. Mouse grafts consisting of 10^7 T-cell-depleted bone marrow cells combined with 10^6 splenic CD5+ T cells were administered by tail vein injection. The library relied on the immunoSEQ multiplex PCR assay. The table comes from immuneACCESS by way of TCRdb, which keeps in-frame sequences with V and J called. Part of the clones is missing from these tables; in studies checked, under half for an unresolved V gene and the rest for unknown reasons. This sample comprises approximately 5,200 clones, 30% to 35% of them detected only once. The ten largest account for 4% to 4.5% of the sample. Material for sequencing was skin. The receptors were gathered from a female BALB/c mouse given C57BL/6 T cells with graft-versus-host disease after an allogeneic hematopoietic cell transplant.

A note on this clone: Gene and germline names: mouse. The observed sequence ends 1 residue before the CDR3 terminus, with the missing tail filled in from the germline J gene. The chain carries TRBV12-1 and TRBJ2-4, with TRBD2 identical over 8 bases. The trim removed 4 bases at V and 5 bases at J, leaving 4 bases unmatched. The CDR3 has 13 amino acids. Germline values: CDR1 SGHSN, CDR2 HYEKVE. Partial CDR3 DNA: TGTGCCAGCTCCCCGGGGGGGCGAAACACCTTGTAC. Residues: CASSPGGRNTLY. In full, the CDR3 is CASSPGGRNTLYF.

This clone was seen a few times. Gene and germline names: mouse. The read ends 1 residue early relative to the CDR3; the germline J gene fills the gap. The J gene is TRBJ2-7, the V gene TRBV26; D may be TRBD1 (5 bases). This CDR3 spans 11 amino acids. V shed 4 bases and J shed 5 bases, with 6 bases lying between them. Germline assignment: CDR1 KGHPV and CDR2 FQNQEV (reference sequence). Incomplete CDR3 DNA: TGTGCCAGCAGTCAGGGGAATGAACAGTAC. This codes for CASSQGNEQY. The CDR3 in full is CASSQGNEQYF.

This clone was counted only a few times. Gene names are the mouse ones. The read terminates 1 residue before the CDR3 end, so the remaining end is supplied by the germline J gene. The chain couples TRBV23 to TRBJ2-7; the listed D gene, TRBD2, was not tested against the DNA. Germline lookup yields CDR1 KGHTA and CDR2 FQNQQP. CDR3 length: 13 amino acids. CDR3 DNA, as far as it was read: TGCTCCAGCAGTCAACTGGGGTCCTATGAACAGTAC. Amino acids: CSSSQLGSYEQY. The full CDR3 protein reads CSSSQLGSYEQYF.

Within the sample, this clone is medium-sized. The gene symbols are mouse symbols. Read sequence stops 1 residue before the CDR3 end, and the germline J gene provides the missing end. This sequence joins TRBV26 and TRBJ1-4, with D unclear. CDR1 is KGHPV and CDR2 is FQNQEV in the germline V gene (reference sequence). V lost 4 bases and J 0 bases, leaving 6 bases between the germline ends. There are 14 residues in the CDR3. Partial CDR3 DNA: TGTGCCAGCAGTCAGAGTATTTCCAACGAAAGATTATTT. Translating gives CASSQSISNERLF. The full-length CDR3 reads as CASSQSISNERLFF.

This clone was observed a handful of times. These gene names are mouse names. The read ends 1 residue early relative to the CDR3; the germline J gene fills the gap. The chain uses TRBV26 and TRBJ2-1; 7 positions match TRBD1. The V segment lost 3 bases and the J segment 3 bases; nucleotides outside the gene matches: 2. Germline loops: CDR1 KGHPV, CDR2 FQNQEV (reference sequence). The CDR3 extends over 14 amino acids. The sequenced CDR3 bases are TGTGCCAGCAGTCTTGCAGGGGGCTATGCTGAGCAGTTC. Residues: CASSLAGGYAEQF. The entire CDR3 sequence reads CASSLAGGYAEQFF.

Worth noting for this clone: The germline and genes are mouse ones. Read coverage stops 1 residue before the CDR3 terminus; the germline J gene supplies the remainder. The chain uses TRBV23 and TRBJ1-1; TRBD1, the D gene given by the table, was not confirmed from the DNA. The CDR3 runs 12 residues. Looked up from germline, CDR1 is KGHTA and CDR2 is FQNQQP. The CDR3 reads CSSSQGTAEVFF. The sequenced CDR3 bases are TGCTCCAGCAGTCAAGGGACAGCAGAAGTCTTC.

Only a few counts were recorded for this clone. Here the gene names and germline are mouse. Read coverage stops 1 residue before the CDR3 terminus; the germline J gene supplies the remainder. This rearrangement joins TRBV16 to TRBJ2-3; 7 bases agree with TRBD2. The V gene end was trimmed by 5 bases and the J gene end by 6 bases; junction bases not matched to a gene: 5. CDR3 length: 13 amino acids. Germline V gene data show CDR1 as SGHSA and CDR2 as FRNQAP. The CDR3 bases that were read are TGTGCAAGCAGCCCCACTGGGGCGGAAACGCTGTAT. Its translation: CASSPTGAETLY. From start to end, the CDR3 is CASSPTGAETLYF.

As regards this clone: Gene names and germline refer to mouse. The read ends 1 residue shy of where the CDR3 ends; the end is completed using the germline J gene. This chain uses TRBV15 with TRBJ1-4; D not resolved. The CDR3 consists of 12 residues. Per the germline V gene, CDR1 is SGHND and CDR2 is FRSKSL. Trimming stripped 5 bases from V and 3 bases from J, with 4 bases between. This CDR3 is CASSRTNERLFF. The part of the CDR3 DNA that was read is TGTGCCAGCAGTCGGACCAACGAAAGATTATTT.

Details on this clone: Gene names are the mouse ones. Sequencing ends 1 residue short of the CDR3 end; the germline J gene provides the rest. This chain connects TRBV26 to TRBJ2-7; D gene uncertain. With 3 bases removed from V and 4 bases from J, the gap between germline ends came to 4 bases. This CDR3 has 11 amino acids. CDR1 is KGHPV and CDR2 is FQNQEV in the germline V gene (reference sequence). The CDR3 DNA, read in part, is TGTGCCAGCAGTCTAGAATATGAACAGTAC. The encoded protein is CASSLEYEQY. Given in full, the CDR3 is CASSLEYEQYF.

About this clone itself: The gene names given are mouse names. The CDR3 end lies 1 residue beyond the end of the read and is filled in from the germline J gene. The rearrangement uses TRBV16 and TRBJ2-5; 7 bases agree with TRBD1. This CDR3 has 14 residues. Unmatched junction bases numbered 2, after V lost 2 bases and J lost 3 bases. Germline-derived CDR1 and CDR2 are SGHSA and FRNQAP. The CDR3 bases that were read are TGTGCAAGCAGCTTACGACAGGGTCAAGACACCCAGTAC. It codes for CASSLRQGQDTQY. The whole CDR3 sequence reads CASSLRQGQDTQYF.

Concerning this clone itself: The germline and genes are mouse ones. The CDR3 end lies 1 residue beyond the end of the read and is filled in from the germline J gene. The rearrangement uses TRBV24 and TRBJ2-4, with 12 positions matching TRBD2. Germline CDR1 reads KGHTA; CDR2 reads FRNEEI. The CDR3 consists of 18 residues. The V and J ends lost 0 bases and 5 bases, in that order; junction bases with no gene match: 9. CDR3 DNA (partial): TGTGCCAGCAGTCTGTATGAGGATGGGGACTGGGGGGTAAACACCTTGTAC. Its protein is CASSLYEDGDWGVNTLY. The full CDR3 reads CASSLYEDGDWGVNTLYF.

This clone has only a few counts. Mouse gene names and germline throughout. The read falls 1 residue short of the CDR3 end, and the missing part is taken from the germline J gene. This chain links TRBV3 with TRBJ1-3; D not certain. The CDR3 contains 13 residues. The germline gives CDR1 SNHLY, CDR2 FYNGKV (reference sequence). Trimming removed 8 bases from V and 0 bases from J, with 8 bases in between. CDR3 sequence reads: CASGGNSGNTLYF. CDR3 DNA, as far as it was read: TGTGCCAGCGGCGGGAATTCTGGAAATACGCTCTAT.

This clone has just a few counts. Here the gene names and germline are mouse. The CDR3 end falls 1 residue outside the read, so it is completed with the germline J gene. The chain couples TRBV12-2 to TRBJ1-1; D might be TRBD1 (6 bases). In germline, CDR1 is SGHLS, CDR2 HYDKME. This CDR3 spans 13 amino acids. The V end was cut by 2 bases, the J end by 1 base, with 7 bases between. CDR3 DNA (partial): TGTGCCAGCTCTCCAGGGGCGAACACAGAAGTCTTC. Amino acids: CASSPGANTEVF. The CDR3 in full is CASSPGANTEVFF.